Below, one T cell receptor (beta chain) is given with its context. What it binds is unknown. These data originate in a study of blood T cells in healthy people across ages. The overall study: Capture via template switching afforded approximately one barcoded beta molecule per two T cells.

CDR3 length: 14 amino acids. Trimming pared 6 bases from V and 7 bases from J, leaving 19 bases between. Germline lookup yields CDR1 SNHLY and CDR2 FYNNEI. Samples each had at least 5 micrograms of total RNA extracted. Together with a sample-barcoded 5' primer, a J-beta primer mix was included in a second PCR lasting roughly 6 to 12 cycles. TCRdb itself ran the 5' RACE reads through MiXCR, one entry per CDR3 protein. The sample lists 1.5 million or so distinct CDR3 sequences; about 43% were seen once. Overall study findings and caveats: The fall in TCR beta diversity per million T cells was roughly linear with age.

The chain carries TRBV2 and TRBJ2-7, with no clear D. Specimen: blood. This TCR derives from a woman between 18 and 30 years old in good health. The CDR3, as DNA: TGTGCCAGCAGCGACACTACTCGAATACATGAGCAGTACTTC. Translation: CASSDTTRIHEQYF.